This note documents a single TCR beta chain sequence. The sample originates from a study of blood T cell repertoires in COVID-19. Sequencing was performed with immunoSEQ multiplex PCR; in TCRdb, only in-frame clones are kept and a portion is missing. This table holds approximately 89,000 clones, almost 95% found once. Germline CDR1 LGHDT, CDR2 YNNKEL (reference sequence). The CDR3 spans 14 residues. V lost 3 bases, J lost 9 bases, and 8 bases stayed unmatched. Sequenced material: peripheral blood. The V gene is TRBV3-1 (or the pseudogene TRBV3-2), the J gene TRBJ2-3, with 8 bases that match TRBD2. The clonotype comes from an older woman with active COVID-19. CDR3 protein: CASSHLAGRGTQYF. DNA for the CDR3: TGTGCCAGCAGCCACTTAGCGGGACGGGGAACGCAGTATTTT.